This TCR beta chain comes out of a study of beta chain features in type 1 diabetes. About the research overall: Examination of sorted cells across all samples involved about 100,000,000 cells. Study-wide points: VDJ junctions from type 1 diabetes patients carried fewer insertions and larger deletions.

cDNA synthesis used the whole RNA isolate, giving expressed TCRB sequences. Sequencing used immunoSEQ multiplex PCR; TCRdb keeps in-frame clones, though not all of them. Of 450,000 to 600,000 clones in the sample, approximately 30% are singletons; the top ten hold roughly 0.06%. Isolation of CD4+ naive, central memory, regulatory and stem cell-like memory cells was achieved by sorting via CD45RO/CCR7/CD25/CD127/CD95/CD27. About this clone: As yet, its antigen is unknown. Other DNA sequences within the sample encode an identical CDR3.

The CDR3 is 14 residues long. The germline gives CDR1 SQVTM, CDR2 ANQGSEA. Trimming stripped 3 bases from V and 1 base from J, with 10 bases between. The genes are TRBV29-1 and TRBJ2-1, with D tentatively TRBD1 (6 bases). Sequenced material: naive CD4+ T cells from blood. This sequence was found in a man aged 18 to 29 in good health. In DNA form, the CDR3 reads TGCAGCGTTGAGGGGGCTTTATCCTACAATGAGCAGTTCTTC. Amino acid sequence: CSVEGALSYNEQFF.